The subject of this entry is one TCR beta chain. These data are taken from a study of radiotherapy plus CTLA-4 blockade in lung cancer. As for the study in general: Disease control was seen in 31% of patients, objective responses in roughly 19%.

The germline V gene encodes CDR1 LGHNA and CDR2 YNFKEQ. There are 15 residues in the CDR3. The V gene lost 3 bases and the J gene lost 8 bases, with 17 bases spanning the gap. The assay was immunoSEQ multiplex PCR, and TCRdb's table has in-frame clones only and misses some. The sample contains about 98,000 clones, 80% to 85% of which appear only once. The clonotype was recovered from a human donor with non-small cell lung cancer who had a partial response to radiotherapy plus ipilimumab. This specimen consisted of peripheral blood, obtained from a patient treated with radiotherapy plus ipilimumab. The chain has TRBV4-2 and TRBJ2-1; D perhaps matches TRBD2 (5 bases). CDR3 nucleotide sequence: TGTGCCAGCAGCCAGGGTGGGAGTGGTTCAGATGAGCAGTTCTTC. Its protein product is CASSQGGSGSDEQFF.